What follows is one T cell receptor beta chain and its context. The sample belongs to a study of blood T cell repertoires in COVID-19. Study-wide context: Samples came from the United States, Italy and Spain, spanning acute and convalescent COVID-19. T cells, B-cell-depleted T cells, or PBMCs provided the cDNA or gDNA that served as material.

Deletions cut 0 bases from V and 6 bases from J, with 16 bases between. The CDR3 runs to 16 residues. Germline V gene sequence: CDR1 SGHRS, CDR2 YFSETQ. Methods used by the authors: The authors estimated nucleated cell counts from reference gene primer amplification. The method was immunoSEQ multiplex PCR; TCRdb's version includes in-frame clones alone and lacks a portion of them. V, J and clone size derive from that table, while D and trimming were established from the DNA sequence. The data contain 200,000 to 300,000 clones, over 70% of them singletons. The chain uses TRBV5-1 and TRBJ2-1, with D possibly being TRBD1 (6 bases). The receptor comes from a woman aged 80 or over with acute or convalescent COVID-19. The sample taken for sequencing was peripheral blood. Here the CDR3 DNA reads TGCGCCAGCAGCTTGGTTCCAGGGGTTACCCCCAATGAGCAGTTCTTC. Residues: CASSLVPGVTPNEQFF.